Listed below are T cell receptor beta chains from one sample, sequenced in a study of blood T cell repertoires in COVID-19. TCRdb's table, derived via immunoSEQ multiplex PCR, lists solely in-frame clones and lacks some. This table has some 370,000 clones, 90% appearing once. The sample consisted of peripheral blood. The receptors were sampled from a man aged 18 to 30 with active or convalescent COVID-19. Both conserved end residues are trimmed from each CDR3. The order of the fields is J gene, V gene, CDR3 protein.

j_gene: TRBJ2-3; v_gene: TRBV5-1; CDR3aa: ASSSQGVGTDTQY
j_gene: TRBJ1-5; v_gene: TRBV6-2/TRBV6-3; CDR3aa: ASSPGNRANQPQH
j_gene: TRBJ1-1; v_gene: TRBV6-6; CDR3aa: ASSSPDRNTEAF
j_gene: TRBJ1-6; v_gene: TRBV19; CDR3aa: ASRDRQHYNSPLH
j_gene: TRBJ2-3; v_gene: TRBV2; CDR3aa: AIQRGGYTDTQY
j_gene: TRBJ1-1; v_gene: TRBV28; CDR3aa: ASTRTVNTEAF
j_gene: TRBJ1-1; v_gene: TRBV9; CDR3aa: ASGEAEAF
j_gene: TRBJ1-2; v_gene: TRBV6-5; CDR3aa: ASSSRGRGGYT
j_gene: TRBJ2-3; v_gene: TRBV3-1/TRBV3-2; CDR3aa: ASSRWDRGLADTQY
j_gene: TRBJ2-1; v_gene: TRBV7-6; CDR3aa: ASSLRTSGVFSYNEQF
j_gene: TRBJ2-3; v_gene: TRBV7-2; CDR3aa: ASSSQAGSSDTQY
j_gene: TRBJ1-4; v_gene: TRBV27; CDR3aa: ASSPQPYGTNEKLF
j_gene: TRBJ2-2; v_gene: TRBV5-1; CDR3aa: ASRQGTNTGELF
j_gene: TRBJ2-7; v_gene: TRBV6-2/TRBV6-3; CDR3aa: ASSYSSQRGYSYEQY
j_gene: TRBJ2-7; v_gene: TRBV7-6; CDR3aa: ASSMDRAHSYEQY
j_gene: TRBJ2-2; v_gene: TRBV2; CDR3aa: ASRVAGMNTGELF
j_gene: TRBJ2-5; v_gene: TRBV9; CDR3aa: ASSVGMAGETQY